Following are 16 T cell receptor beta chains from one sample sequenced in a study of T cells after yellow fever vaccination. Each CDR3 protein gets one entry after TCRdb re-called the 5' RACE reads with MiXCR. The sample records roughly 300,000 distinct CDR3 sequences, approximately 8% being singletons. The sample was PBMCs, taken about 49 days after the first yellow fever vaccination. The receptors originated from a man younger than 35 who received the YFV17D yellow fever vaccine.

This clonotype has only a few counts. V and J are TRBV5-6 and TRBJ2-1; 10 bases map to TRBD2. This CDR3 is 19 amino acids long. The V and J ends lost 3 bases and 3 bases, in that order; junction bases with no gene match: 15. CDR1 is SGHDT, CDR2 YYEEEE, per germline. CDR3 DNA: TGTGCCAGCAGCTCCTCCAGCCGGGCTAGCGGGGGACTCTACAATGAGCAGTTCTTC. Translating it yields CASSSSSRASGGLYNEQFF.

This clonotype has only a few counts. The chain combines TRBV7-8 with TRBJ2-1; TRBD2 agrees at 11 bases. Germline-derived CDR1 and CDR2 are SGHVS and FQNEAQ. With V trimmed by 6 bases and J by 0 bases, 4 bases remained unmatched. CDR3 length equals 16 residues. The CDR3 reads CASSSTSGASYNEQFF. The CDR3, as DNA: TGTGCCAGCAGTTCGACTAGCGGGGCCTCCTACAATGAGCAGTTCTTC.

V usage is TRBV5-5 and J usage is TRBJ2-3; maybe TRBD2 (7 bases). CDR1 and CDR2 from the germline V gene are SGHKS and YYEKEE (reference sequence). The CDR3 sequence is 18 residues long. Between the trimmed V and J ends, which lost 6 bases and 1 base, there was a span of 24 bases. The CDR3 bases are TGTGCCAGCACCTACTCGCGGGGGAGGGGGTGGGGCACAGATACGCAGTATTTT. Translation: CASTYSRGRGWGTDTQYF.

This clonotype was picked up a small number of times. The V gene is TRBV7-6, the J gene TRBJ2-2; unclear D gene. Looked up from germline, CDR1 is SGHVS and CDR2 is FNYEAQ. V was pared by 1 base and J by 6 bases, with 9 bases between. This CDR3 region has 14 residues. The CDR3, as DNA: TGTGCCAGCAGCTTAGGAATAACCCCCGGGGAGCTGTTTTTT. This sequence encodes CASSLGITPGELFF.

In DNA, the CDR3 is TGTGCCAGCGGATTAGGAGTGCTCCTCCACTTT. Its translation: CASGLGVLLHF. V gene TRBV12-3 or TRBV12-4 combines with J gene TRBJ1-6; D is unresolved. Trimming shortened V by 8 bases and J by 15 bases, and 14 bases separated the two germline ends. CDR3 size: 11 residues.

The chain employs TRBV29-1 and TRBJ1-3; TRBD1 is a possible D gene (5 bases). V gave up 1 base and J gave up 1 base, with 14 bases separating them. Per germline, CDR1 SQVTM and CDR2 ANQGSEA. The CDR3 is 16 amino acids. This CDR3 reads CSVEGRVQDSGNTIYF. The DNA for the CDR3 is TGCAGCGTTGAAGGCAGGGTACAGGATTCTGGAAACACCATATATTTT.

The J gene is TRBJ2-5, the V gene TRBV9; no firm D call. The CDR3 totals 17 residues. CDR1 is SGDLS, CDR2 YYNGEE, per germline. The germline V and J ends were trimmed by 0 bases and 4 bases, with 19 bases remaining between them. For the CDR3, the DNA is TGTGCCAGCAGCGTAGGAGCCTCACATTCTCCTGGAGAGACCCAGTACTTC. Translating gives CASSVGASHSPGETQYF.

This rearrangement joins TRBV4-2 to TRBJ2-7, with TRBD1 matching 10 bases. J was trimmed by 5 bases and V by 1 base; bases with no gene match: 2. The CDR3 is 14 amino acids. Germline V CDR1 and CDR2: LGHNA, YNFKEQ. DNA of the CDR3: TGTGCCAGCAGCCAAGTGGACAGGGGGGACGAGCAGTACTTC. Residues: CASSQVDRGDEQYF.

There are a few counts of this clonotype. The V gene is TRBV12-3 or TRBV12-4, the J gene TRBJ1-1; tentatively, D is TRBD1 (5 bases). The CDR3 sequence is 11 residues long. Trimming pared 11 bases from V and 6 bases from J, leaving 13 bases between. CDR3 in amino acids: CASRVGPEAFF. The CDR3 DNA sequence: TGTGCCTCCAGGGTAGGGCCTGAAGCTTTCTTT.

This clonotype has a handful of counts. The chain combines TRBV7-2 with TRBJ2-7; D tentatively fits TRBD1 or TRBD2 (6 bases each). The CDR3 runs to 15 residues. With 4 bases removed from V and 1 base from J, the gap between germline ends came to 14 bases. The germline V gene has CDR1 SGHTA and CDR2 FQGNSA. The CDR3 sequence: CASSSSVGQSYEQYF. The CDR3 DNA is TGTGCCAGCAGCTCTAGCGTCGGACAGTCCTACGAGCAGTACTTC.

This clonotype has a handful of counts. The rearrangement uses TRBV2 and TRBJ2-7; tentative D call: TRBD2 (5 bases). V dropped 4 bases and J dropped 3 bases, with 7 bases sitting between them. Germline CDR1 SNHLY, CDR2 FYNNEI. This CDR3 is 12 amino acids long. The CDR3 sequence is CASSVLGYEQYV. The CDR3 bases are TGTGCCAGCAGTGTACTAGGCTACGAGCAGTACGTC.

This chain joins TRBV12-3 or TRBV12-4 and TRBJ1-5; D not certain. This CDR3 region has 13 residues. V was trimmed by 6 bases and J by 5 bases, leaving 11 bases between them. CDR3 nucleotide sequence: TGTGCCAGCAGCCCTGGATACTATCAGCCCCAGCATTTT. Translation: CASSPGYYQPQHF.

CDR3 sequence (DNA): TGCAGTGCGGAACCCAGGGACTACAATGAGCAGTTCTTC. This sequence encodes CSAEPRDYNEQFF. The chain joins TRBV20-1 to TRBJ2-1, with D tentatively TRBD1 (5 bases). V dropped 6 bases and J dropped 3 bases, with 12 bases sitting between them. CDR3 length equals 13 residues. Germline V lookup: CDR1 DFQATT, CDR2 SNEGSKA (reference sequence).

The chain carries TRBV4-1 and TRBJ1-4; no reliable D call. Trimming pared 1 base from V and 0 bases from J, leaving 15 bases between. Germline loops: CDR1 MGHRA, CDR2 YSYEKL. The CDR3 totals 18 residues. The CDR3 is CASSQGPAQPATNEKLFF. The CDR3 region has the DNA TGCGCCAGCAGCCAAGGGCCTGCACAGCCAGCAACTAATGAAAAACTGTTTTTT.

This clonotype showed up just a few times. The chain couples TRBV7-2 to TRBJ2-1; D is perhaps TRBD2 (5 bases). Germline V gives CDR1 SGHTA, CDR2 FQGNSA. The V and J ends lost 1 base and 2 bases respectively, with 9 bases between them. CDR3 length: 15 amino acids. The CDR3 bases are TGTGCCAGCAGCTTAGGAGCGGCAACCTACAATGAGCAGTTCTTC. Translating it yields CASSLGAATYNEQFF.

In this sample, this clonotype turned up a few times. V is TRBV4-2 and J is TRBJ2-3, with TRBD1 identical over 7 bases. The CDR3 is 15 residues long. Germline V lookup: CDR1 LGHNA, CDR2 YNFKEQ. The junction had 4 bases not matched to a gene; V was cut back by 0 bases and J by 4 bases. The CDR3 region is CASSQEQGKSDTQYF. The CDR3 nucleotides are TGTGCCAGCAGCCAAGAACAGGGGAAATCAGATACGCAGTATTTT.